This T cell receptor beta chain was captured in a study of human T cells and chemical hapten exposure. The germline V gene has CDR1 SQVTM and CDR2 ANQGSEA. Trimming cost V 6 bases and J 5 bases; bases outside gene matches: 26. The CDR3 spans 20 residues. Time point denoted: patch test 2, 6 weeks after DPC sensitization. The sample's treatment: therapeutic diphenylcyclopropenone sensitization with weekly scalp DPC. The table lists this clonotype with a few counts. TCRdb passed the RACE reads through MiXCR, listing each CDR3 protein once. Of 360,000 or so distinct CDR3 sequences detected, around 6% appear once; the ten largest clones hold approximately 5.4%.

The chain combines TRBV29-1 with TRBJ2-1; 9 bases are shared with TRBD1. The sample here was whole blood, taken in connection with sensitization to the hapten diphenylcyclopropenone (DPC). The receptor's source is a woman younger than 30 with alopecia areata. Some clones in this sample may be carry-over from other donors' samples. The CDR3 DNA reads TGCAGCGTCCACCCCGTGCGACAGGGGGTGACCACGATATTAAACAATGAGCAGTTCTTC. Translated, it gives CSVHPVRQGVTTILNNEQFF.